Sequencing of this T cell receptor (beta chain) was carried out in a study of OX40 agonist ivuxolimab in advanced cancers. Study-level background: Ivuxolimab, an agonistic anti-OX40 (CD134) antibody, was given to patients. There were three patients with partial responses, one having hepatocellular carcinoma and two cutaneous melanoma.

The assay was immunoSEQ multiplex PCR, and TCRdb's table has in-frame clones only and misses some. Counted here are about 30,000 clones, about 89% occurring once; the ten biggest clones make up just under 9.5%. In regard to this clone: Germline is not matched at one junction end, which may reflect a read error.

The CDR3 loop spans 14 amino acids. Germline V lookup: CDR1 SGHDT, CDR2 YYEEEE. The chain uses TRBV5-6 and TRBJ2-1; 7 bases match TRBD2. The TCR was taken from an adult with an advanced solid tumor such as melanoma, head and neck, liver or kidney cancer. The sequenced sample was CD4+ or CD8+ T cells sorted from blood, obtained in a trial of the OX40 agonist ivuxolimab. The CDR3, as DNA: TGTGCCAGCAGCTTGGGGGCCCTGAAGCGGGGAATGCTCTTC. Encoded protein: CASSLGALKRGMLF.